The text below deals with one TCR beta chain. This clonotype appeared many times. The antigen it binds to is not known. No base-level quality is on record; no much larger clone is a single base apart. TCR alpha and beta CDR3 regions were amplified with the iRepertoire nested amplicon-rescue multiplex PCR (arm-PCR) platform from RNA. The input for one-step reverse transcription and amplification was roughly 100-450 ng of either tissue mRNA or PBMC total RNA. Following bead purification, Illumina adapters were added by a secondary multiplex PCR, and libraries between 200 and 400 bp were gel-purified. The libraries contained internal 6-nucleotide barcodes that were used for demultiplexing. Sequencing of libraries was performed on an Illumina MiSeq with 2x220 or 2x250 nucleotide paired-end reads. In the original analysis: Paired reads were merged using FLASH 1.2.11 and aligned with BWA-MEM to the GRCh37 human genome, and TRA and TRB reads were then extracted. For V and J assignment, an IMGT-derived reference of cassette sequences and CDR3 motifs that included pseudogenes was used. Reads were translated in three frames, and productive CDR3s were defined by a C…FGXG motif without stop codons. Clonotypes were defined as unique combinations of V-J cassette pair and CDR3 amino acid sequence. Filtering of reads was based on Hamming distance, with the threshold set by the sequence error rate of each sample in mapped regions. Using fastp trimming at Q25 and MiXCR clonotype assembly, TCRdb reanalyzed the public sequencing data and kept in-frame beta chains. Rows merge per CDR3 protein into single entries with the most common DNA and genes. These V and J calls originate from TCRdb's pipeline instead of the authors' own analysis. The sample table records about 180,000 distinct CDR3 sequences; around 40% of these occur just once. The top ten constitute 5.2% of the sample.

This sample was taken from a study of glioma-infiltrating T cells (dated by TCRdb to the mid-2010s). In the study overall: TCR alpha- and beta-chain repertoires were sequenced from glioma tissue, non-neoplastic brain tissue and matched peripheral blood mononuclear cells. To measure how far tissue and blood T-cell populations diverged, each tissue-infiltrating repertoire was compared against the peripheral blood repertoire of the same patient. The paired cohort comprised three low-grade glioma patients, under 10 primary glioblastoma patients and three non-glioma patients contributing non-neoplastic brain tissue. The paper as a whole reports these results and caveats: In non-neoplastic patients, VJ-independent divergence between tissue and blood fell below expectation, whereas in all gliomas, and especially in low-grade gliomas, the divergence rose above expectation. Only a very small number of CDR3 sequences turned up in both tissue and blood, a result put down to high CDR3 diversity combined with limited sampling. Small numbers underpinned the group comparisons: roughly eight glioblastoma patients, three low-grade glioma patients and three non-neoplastic patients.

The CDR3 covers 14 residues, taking in both the cysteine and the phenylalanine. The only DNA kept is the CDR3, 42 bases in frame from the first base. CDR1 and CDR2 are drawn from the germline V gene: SGHTA, FQGNSA. The V end loses 5 bases and the J end loses 9 bases, and a stretch of 17 bases separates them. In this chain, TRBV7-2 is recombined with TRBJ1-3; possibly the D gene is TRBD1, per 5 matching bases. The source of this sequence is a human donor with low-grade glioma or glioblastoma, undergoing nonglioma brain surgery, or in good health (not recorded which). Source material: glioma tissue, nonneoplastic brain tissue, or PBMCs (not recorded which). This receptor carries the CDR3 CASSPRDAERTIYF. The DNA sequence is TGTGCCAGCAGCCCAAGGGACGCTGAACGCACCATATATTTT.